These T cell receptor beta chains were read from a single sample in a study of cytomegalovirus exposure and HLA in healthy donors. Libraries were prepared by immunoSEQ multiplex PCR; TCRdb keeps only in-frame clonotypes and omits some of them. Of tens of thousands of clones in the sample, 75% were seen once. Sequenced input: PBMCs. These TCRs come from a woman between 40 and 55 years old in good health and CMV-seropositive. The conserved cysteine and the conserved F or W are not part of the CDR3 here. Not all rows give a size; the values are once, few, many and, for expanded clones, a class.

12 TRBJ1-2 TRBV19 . ASSTGDTNYGYT
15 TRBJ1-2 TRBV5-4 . ASSLNGRRGQDYGYT
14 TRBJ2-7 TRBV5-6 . ASSPLDPDRTYEQY
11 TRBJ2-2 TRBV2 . ASSDQGTGELF
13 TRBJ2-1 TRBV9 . ASSVEGGGANEQF
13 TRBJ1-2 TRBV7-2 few ASSLRGGEDGSYT
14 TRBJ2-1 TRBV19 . ASSIVESRGHNEQF
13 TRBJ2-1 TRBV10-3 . AINSGLAGPGEQF
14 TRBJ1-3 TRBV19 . ASSRTGTGPGNTIY
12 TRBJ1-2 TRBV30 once AWSAPPQRVGYT
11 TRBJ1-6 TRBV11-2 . ASSADRDSPLH
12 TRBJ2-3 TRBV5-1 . ASSPTGATDTQY
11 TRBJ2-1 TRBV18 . ASSRGRANEQF
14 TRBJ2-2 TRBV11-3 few ASSLGGGWSTGELF
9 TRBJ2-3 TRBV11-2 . ASRATDTQY
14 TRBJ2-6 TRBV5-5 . ASSPVEGSGANVLT
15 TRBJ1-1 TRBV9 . ASSVLLSGVRGAEAF
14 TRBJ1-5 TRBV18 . ASSPNPTGSNQPQH
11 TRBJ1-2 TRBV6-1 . ASSPGTYDGYT
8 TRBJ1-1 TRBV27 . ASRILEAF
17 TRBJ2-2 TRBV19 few ASSIPVVTQWGGTGELF
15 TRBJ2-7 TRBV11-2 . ASSLAGLAGAFYEQY
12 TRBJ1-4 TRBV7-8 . ASSFGLANEKLF
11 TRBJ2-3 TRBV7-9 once SSSSRGSDTQY
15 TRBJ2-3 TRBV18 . ASSLEGSGELGDTQY
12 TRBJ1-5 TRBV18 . ASSPGGRNQPQH
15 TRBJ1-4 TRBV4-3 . ASSQDWKGSTNEKLF
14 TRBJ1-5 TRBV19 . ASSTGQGASSQPQH
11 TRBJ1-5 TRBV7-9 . ASSPTGNQPQH
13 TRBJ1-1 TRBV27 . ASPGSGAADTEAF
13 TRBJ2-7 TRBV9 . ASSGTSGAPYEQY
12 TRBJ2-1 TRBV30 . AWRWIAGGGEQF
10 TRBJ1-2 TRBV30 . AWSDAGLGYT
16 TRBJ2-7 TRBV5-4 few ASSGAGRSPGGGYEQY
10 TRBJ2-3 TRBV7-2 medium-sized ASRTGLDTQY
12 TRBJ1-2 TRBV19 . ASSDRDRDYGYT
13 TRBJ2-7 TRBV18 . ASSDTGGGMDEQY
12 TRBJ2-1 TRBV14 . ASSPGNGFGEQF
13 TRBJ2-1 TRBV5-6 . ASSLTGGAKNEQF
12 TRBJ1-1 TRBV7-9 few ASRGWTGGTEAF
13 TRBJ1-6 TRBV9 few ASRTGTGGNSPLH